This entry lists 13 T cell receptor beta chains sequenced from one sample in a study of T-cell memory formation after mild COVID-19. One entry per CDR3 protein results from TCRdb running MiXCR on the 5' RACE reads. In the table there are roughly 280,000 distinct CDR3 sequences, 15% to 20% of which are singletons. Sequencing was done on a sample of PBMCs or a T cell subset sorted from them (not recorded which). These TCRs come from a man aged 18 to 30 who had mild COVID-19 (a few samples of this study predate the infection). Cell type and time point are not known.

This clonotype appeared a few times. The rearrangement uses TRBV6-2 or TRBV6-3 and TRBJ2-2, with D tentatively TRBD1 (7 bases). V dropped 2 bases and J dropped 1 base, with 11 bases sitting between them. This CDR3 region has 16 residues. CDR1 MNHEY and CDR2 SVGEGT come from the germline V gene. This chain's CDR3 is CASSYRQGLNTGELFF. Written as DNA, the CDR3 is TGTGCCAGCAGTTACCGACAGGGACTGAACACCGGGGAGCTGTTTTTT.

The J gene is TRBJ1-5, the V gene TRBV20-1, with no clear D. Trimming removed 1 base at V and 6 bases at J, with 7 bases between. The germline gives CDR1 DFQATT, CDR2 SNEGSKA (reference sequence). This CDR3 has 12 amino acids. The CDR3 region is CSARGYGQPQHF. In DNA form, the CDR3 reads TGCAGTGCTAGAGGCTATGGTCAGCCCCAGCATTTT.

This clonotype was observed a few times. The rearrangement joins TRBV7-9 to TRBJ2-1, with TRBD1 matching over 8 bases. Germline trimming cut 5 bases from V and 4 bases from J; bases unmatched to any gene: 10. The CDR3 totals 16 residues. Germline CDR1 reads SEHNR; CDR2 reads FQNEAQ (reference sequence). The CDR3 here is CASSAYRDRLYNEQFF. In nucleotides, the CDR3 is TGTGCCAGCAGCGCCTACCGGGACAGGCTTTACAATGAGCAGTTCTTC.

This chain links TRBV2 with TRBJ1-4, with unresolved D. Germline CDR1 is SNHLY and CDR2 is FYNNEI. Trimming took off 11 bases at V and 4 bases at J, with 11 bases between the two ends. The CDR3 covers 12 residues. This chain's CDR3 is CAGDIGNEKLFF. The CDR3 region has the DNA TGTGCCGGCGACATTGGTAATGAAAAACTGTTTTTT.

This clonotype was seen a handful of times. The chain combines TRBV10-3 with TRBJ2-5; D is possibly TRBD1 (5 bases). Trimming pared 0 bases from V and 5 bases from J, leaving 10 bases between. The CDR3 loop spans 14 amino acids. The germline V gene encodes CDR1 ENHRY and CDR2 SYGVKD. CDR3 sequence reads: CAISESTRVETQYF. DNA of the CDR3: TGTGCCATCAGTGAGTCAACCAGGGTCGAGACCCAGTACTTC.

This clonotype was detected a few times. The chain recombines TRBV27 with TRBJ1-2; TRBD1 agrees at 8 bases. The CDR3 contains 12 residues. In germline, CDR1 is MNHEY, CDR2 SMNVEV (reference sequence). Germline trimming cut 5 bases from V and 7 bases from J; bases unmatched to any gene: 3. The CDR3 nucleotides are TGTGCCAGCAGTCTGGACAGGGTTGGCTACACCTTC. Translation gives CASSLDRVGYTF.

In this sample, this clonotype turned up a few times. Here the CDR3 reads CATHLTGAQPQHF. CDR3 coding DNA: TGTGCCACCCACTTGACAGGGGCTCAGCCCCAGCATTTT. The chain employs TRBV25-1 and TRBJ1-5; 8 bases match TRBD1. The junction had 8 bases not matched to a gene; V was cut back by 10 bases and J by 6 bases. This CDR3 comprises 13 residues. Germline V gene sequence: CDR1 MGHDK, CDR2 SYGVNS.

This clonotype was seen only a few times. The chain has TRBV12-3 or TRBV12-4 and TRBJ2-5, with 8 bases matching TRBD2. This CDR3 region has 15 residues. J lost 6 bases, V lost 5 bases, and 11 bases had no gene match. The CDR3 nucleotides are TGTGCCAGCAGTGCCAGTGTAGCGGGGACAAAGACCCAGTACTTC. Amino acids: CASSASVAGTKTQYF.

This chain joins TRBV6-1 and TRBJ1-1, with 8 bases fitting TRBD1. CDR3 length: 12 amino acids. V trimming: 3 bases; J trimming: 8 bases; junction bases outside the gene matches: 2. From germline, CDR1 is MNHNS and CDR2 SASEGT. The CDR3 bases are TGTGCCAGCAGTGAGACAGGGGAAGAAGCTTTCTTT. Translated, it gives CASSETGEEAFF.

This chain joins TRBV15 and TRBJ1-1; 7 bases are shared with TRBD1. The J segment lost 0 bases and the V segment lost 8 bases, leaving 0 bases of the junction unmatched. CDR3 length equals 12 residues. Per the germline V gene, CDR1 is LNHNV and CDR2 is YYDKDF (reference sequence). CDR3 sequence reads: CATGTVNTEAFF. CDR3 DNA sequence: TGTGCCACCGGGACAGTGAACACTGAAGCTTTCTTT.

This clonotype was detected a few times. The rearrangement joins TRBV7-2 to TRBJ2-5; weak D call: TRBD2 (6 bases). Germline lookup yields CDR1 SGHTA and CDR2 FQGNSA. This CDR3 comprises 15 residues. The V end lost 3 bases, the J end lost 5 bases, and 16 bases lay between the germline ends. The CDR3 nucleotides are TGTGCCAGCAGCTTCAGACTAGAGGCCTTCGAGACCCAGTACTTC. Its protein is CASSFRLEAFETQYF. Variable domain in full (rest from reference TRBV7-2 and TRBJ2-5): GAGVSQSPSNKVTEKGKDVELRCDPISGHTALYWYRQSLGQGLEFLIYFQGNSAPDKSGLPSDRFSAERTGGSVSTLTIQRTQQEDSAVYLCASSFRLEAFETQYFGPGTRLLVL.

In this sample, this clonotype turned up a few times. V gene TRBV20-1 combines with J gene TRBJ1-1, with D unresolved. V was shortened by 3 bases and J by 4 bases, with 15 bases between the two germline ends. Germline values: CDR1 DFQATT, CDR2 SNEGSKA (reference sequence). CDR3 length equals 14 residues. The CDR3 region is CSASYGVASTEAFF. The DNA of the CDR3 is TGCAGTGCTAGTTACGGAGTTGCAAGCACTGAAGCTTTCTTT.

Only a few counts were recorded for this clonotype. The chain links TRBV29-1 to TRBJ2-2; D is tentatively TRBD1 or TRBD2 (5 bases each). V was pared by 4 bases and J by 3 bases, with 12 bases between. This CDR3 contains 14 residues. Germline V gene sequence: CDR1 SQVTM, CDR2 ANQGSEA. The CDR3 region is CSVVGTADTGELFF. CDR3 nucleotide sequence: TGCAGCGTTGTTGGGACCGCAGACACCGGGGAGCTGTTTTTT.